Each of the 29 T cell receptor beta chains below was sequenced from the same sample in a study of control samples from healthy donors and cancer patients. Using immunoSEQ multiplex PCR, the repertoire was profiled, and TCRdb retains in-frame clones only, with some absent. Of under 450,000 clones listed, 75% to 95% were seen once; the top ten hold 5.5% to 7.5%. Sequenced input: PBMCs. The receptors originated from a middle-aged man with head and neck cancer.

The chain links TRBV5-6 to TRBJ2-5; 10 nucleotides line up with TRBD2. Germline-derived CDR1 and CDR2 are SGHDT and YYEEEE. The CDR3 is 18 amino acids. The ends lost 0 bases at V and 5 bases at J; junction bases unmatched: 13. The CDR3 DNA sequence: TGTGCCAGCAGCTTGGGTTTGTCCCTAGCGGGAGTGTGGGAGACCCAGTACTTC. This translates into CASSLGLSLAGVWETQYF.

The CDR3 region is CASSDNQDIPDSPLHF. CDR3 nucleotides: TGTGCCAGCTCCGACAATCAGGACATCCCGGATTCACCCCTCCACTTT. The chain couples TRBV18 to TRBJ1-6; D is perhaps TRBD1 (5 bases). This CDR3 is 16 amino acids long. Trimming shortened V by 6 bases and J by 8 bases, and 20 bases separated the two germline ends. Germline V gene sequence: CDR1 KGHSH, CDR2 LQKENI.

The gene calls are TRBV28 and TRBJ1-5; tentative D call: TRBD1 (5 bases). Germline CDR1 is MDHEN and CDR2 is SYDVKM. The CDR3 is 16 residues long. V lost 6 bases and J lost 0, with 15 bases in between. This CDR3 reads CASSPRWGTSNQPQHF. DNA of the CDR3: TGTGCCAGCAGCCCCCGGTGGGGGACTAGCAATCAGCCCCAGCATTTT.

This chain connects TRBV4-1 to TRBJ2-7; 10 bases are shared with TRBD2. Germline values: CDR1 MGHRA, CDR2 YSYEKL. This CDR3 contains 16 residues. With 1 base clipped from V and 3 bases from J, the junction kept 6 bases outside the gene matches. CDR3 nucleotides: TGCGCCAGCAGCCAAGGGACTAGCGGTTCATTCTACGAGCAGTACTTC. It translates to CASSQGTSGSFYEQYF.

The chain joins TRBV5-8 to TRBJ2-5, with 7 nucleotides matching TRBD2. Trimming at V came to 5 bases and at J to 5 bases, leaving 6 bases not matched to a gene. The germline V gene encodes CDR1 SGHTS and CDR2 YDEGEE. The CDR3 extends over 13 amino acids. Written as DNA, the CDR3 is TGTGCCAGCAGGGTTAGCGGGCTGGAGACCCAGTACTTC. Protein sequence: CASRVSGLETQYF. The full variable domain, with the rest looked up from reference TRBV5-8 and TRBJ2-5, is EAGVTQSPTHLIKTRGQQATLRCSPISGHTSVYWYQQALGLGLQFLLWYDEGEERNRGNFPPRFSGRQFPNYSSELNVNALELEDSALYLCASRVSGLETQYFGPGTRLLVL.

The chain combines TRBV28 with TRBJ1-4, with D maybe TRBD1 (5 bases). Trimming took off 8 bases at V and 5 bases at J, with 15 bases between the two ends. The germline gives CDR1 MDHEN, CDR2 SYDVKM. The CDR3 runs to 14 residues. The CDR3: CASGRGALNEKLFF. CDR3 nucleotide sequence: TGTGCCAGCGGCCGCGGGGCCCTGAATGAAAAACTGTTTTTT. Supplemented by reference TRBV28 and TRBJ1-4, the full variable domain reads DVKVTQSSRYLVKRTGEKVFLECVQDMDHENMFWYRQDPGLGLRLIYFSYDVKMKEKGDIPEGYSVSREKKERFSLILESASTNQTSMYLCASGRGALNEKLFFGSGTQLSVL.

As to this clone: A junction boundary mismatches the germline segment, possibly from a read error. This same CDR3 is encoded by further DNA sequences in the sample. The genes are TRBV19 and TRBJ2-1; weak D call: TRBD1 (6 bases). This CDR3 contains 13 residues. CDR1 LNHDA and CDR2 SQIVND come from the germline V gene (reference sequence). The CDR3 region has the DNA TGTGCTAGTAGTTTGGGGGCTTACAATGAGCAGTTCTTC. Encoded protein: CASSLGAYNEQFF. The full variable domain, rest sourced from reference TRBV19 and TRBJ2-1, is DGGITQSPKYLFRKEGQNVTLSCEQNLNHDAMYWYRQDPGQGLRLIYYSQIVNDFQKGDIAEGYSVSREKKESFPLTVTSAQKNPTAFYLCASSLGAYNEQFFGPGTRLTVL.

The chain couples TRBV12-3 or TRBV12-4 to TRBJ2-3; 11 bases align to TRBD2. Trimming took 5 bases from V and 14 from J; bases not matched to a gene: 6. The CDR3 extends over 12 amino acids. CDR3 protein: CASSLLAGGWYF. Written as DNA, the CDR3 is TGTGCCAGCAGTCTTCTAGCGGGGGGCTGGTATTTT.

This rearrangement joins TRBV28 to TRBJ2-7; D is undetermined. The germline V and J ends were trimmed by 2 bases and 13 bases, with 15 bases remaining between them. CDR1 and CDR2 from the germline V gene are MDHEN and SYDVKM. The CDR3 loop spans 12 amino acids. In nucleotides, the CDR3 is TGTGCCAGCAGTTTACCGCGTCAGATAATATACTTC. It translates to CASSLPRQIIYF.

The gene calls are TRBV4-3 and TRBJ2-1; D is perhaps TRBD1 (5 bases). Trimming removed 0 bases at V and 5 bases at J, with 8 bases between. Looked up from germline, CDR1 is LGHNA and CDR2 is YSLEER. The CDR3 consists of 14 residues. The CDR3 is CASSQEGRHNEQFF. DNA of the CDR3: TGCGCCAGCAGCCAAGAGGGGCGGCACAATGAGCAGTTCTTC.

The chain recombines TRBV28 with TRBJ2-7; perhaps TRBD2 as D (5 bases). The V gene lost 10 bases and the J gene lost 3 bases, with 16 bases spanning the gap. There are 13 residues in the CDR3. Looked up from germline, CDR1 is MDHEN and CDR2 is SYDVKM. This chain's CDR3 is CATHSASYYEQYF. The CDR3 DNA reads TGTGCCACCCATAGCGCCAGCTACTACGAGCAGTACTTC.

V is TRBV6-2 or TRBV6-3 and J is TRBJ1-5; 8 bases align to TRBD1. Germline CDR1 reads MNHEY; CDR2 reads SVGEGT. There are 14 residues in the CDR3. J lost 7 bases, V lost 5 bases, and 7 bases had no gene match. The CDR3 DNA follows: TGTGCCAGCAGTCCCGGACAGGGAGGCCAGCCCCAGCATTTT. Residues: CASSPGQGGQPQHF.

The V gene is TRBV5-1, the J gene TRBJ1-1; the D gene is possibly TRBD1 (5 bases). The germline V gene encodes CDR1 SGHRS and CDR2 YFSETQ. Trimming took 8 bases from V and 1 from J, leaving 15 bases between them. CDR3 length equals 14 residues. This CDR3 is CASQPGFGNTEAFF. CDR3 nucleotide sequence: TGCGCCAGTCAGCCAGGGTTTGGGAACACTGAAGCTTTCTTT.

Written as DNA, the CDR3 is TGTGCCAGCAGCCAACCCGACAGGTTGAACACTGAAGCTTTCTTT. This encodes CASSQPDRLNTEAFF. The V call is TRBV28, the J call TRBJ1-1, with a tentative D call TRBD1 (6 bases). The V gene lost 6 bases and the J gene lost 0 bases, with 14 bases spanning the gap. Germline loops: CDR1 MDHEN, CDR2 SYDVKM. There are 15 residues in the CDR3.

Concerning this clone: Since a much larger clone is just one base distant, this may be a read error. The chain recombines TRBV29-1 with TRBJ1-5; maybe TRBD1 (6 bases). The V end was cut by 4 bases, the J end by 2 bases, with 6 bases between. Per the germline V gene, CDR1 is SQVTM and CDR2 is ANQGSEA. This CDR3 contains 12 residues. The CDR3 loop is CSVGGRNQPQHF. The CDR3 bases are TGCAGCGTTGGGGGGCGCAATCAGCCCCAGCATTTT.

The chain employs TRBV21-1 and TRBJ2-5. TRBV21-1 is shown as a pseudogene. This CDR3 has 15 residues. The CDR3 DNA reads TGTGCCAGCAGCAAAGTGTGGGGTATCGGAGAGACCCAGTACTTC. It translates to CASSKVWGIGETQYF.

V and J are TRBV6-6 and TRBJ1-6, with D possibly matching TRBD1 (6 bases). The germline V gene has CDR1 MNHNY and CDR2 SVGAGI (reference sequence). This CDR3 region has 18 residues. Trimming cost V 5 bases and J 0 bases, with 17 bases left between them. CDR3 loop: CASSPRGPDSSYNSPLHF. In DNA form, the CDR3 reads TGTGCCAGCAGTCCACGGGGGCCGGATAGCTCCTATAATTCACCCCTCCACTTT.

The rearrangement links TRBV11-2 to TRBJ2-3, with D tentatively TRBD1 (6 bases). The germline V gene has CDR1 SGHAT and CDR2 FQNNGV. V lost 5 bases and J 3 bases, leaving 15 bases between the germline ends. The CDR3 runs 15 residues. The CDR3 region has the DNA TGTGCCAGCAGCCCGACAGGAGGATATACAGATACGCAGTATTTT. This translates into CASSPTGGYTDTQYF. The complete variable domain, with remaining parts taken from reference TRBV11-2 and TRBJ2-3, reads EAGVAQSPRYKIIEKRQSVAFWCNPISGHATLYWYQQILGQGPKLLIQFQNNGVVDDSQLPKDRFSAERLKGVDSTLKIQPAKLEDSAVYLCASSPTGGYTDTQYFGPGTRLTVL.

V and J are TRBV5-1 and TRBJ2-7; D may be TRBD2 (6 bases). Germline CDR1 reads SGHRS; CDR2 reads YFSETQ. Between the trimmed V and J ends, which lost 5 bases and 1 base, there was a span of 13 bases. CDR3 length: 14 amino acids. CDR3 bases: TGCGCCAGCAGGAGTGGGGGGTCGTCCTACGAGCAGTACTTC. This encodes CASRSGGSSYEQYF.

Here the CDR3 reads CSVATGQPTAEQYF. The CDR3 region has the DNA TGCAGCGTCGCTACGGGACAGCCGACCGCTGAGCAGTACTTC. V usage is TRBV29-1 and J usage is TRBJ2-7, with TRBD1 matching 7 bases. CDR3 size: 14 residues. Germline V CDR1 and CDR2: SQVTM, ANQGSEA. V lost 6 bases to trimming and J lost 7 bases; unmatched junction nucleotides: 15.

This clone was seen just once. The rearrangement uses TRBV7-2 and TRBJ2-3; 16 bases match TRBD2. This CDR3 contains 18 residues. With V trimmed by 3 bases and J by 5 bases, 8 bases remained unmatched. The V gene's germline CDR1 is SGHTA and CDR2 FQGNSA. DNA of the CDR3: TGTGCCAGCAGCTTCTCCGGGACTAGCGGGGGGGCCCGAGATACGCAGTATTTT. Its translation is CASSFSGTSGGARDTQYF.

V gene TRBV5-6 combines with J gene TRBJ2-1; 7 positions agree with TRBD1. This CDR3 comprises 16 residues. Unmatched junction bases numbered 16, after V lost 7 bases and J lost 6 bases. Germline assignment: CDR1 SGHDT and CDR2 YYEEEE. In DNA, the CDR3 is TGTGCCAGCTTTCTGAGTCGGGACAGACCTATCAATGAGCAGTTCTTC. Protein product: CASFLSRDRPINEQFF. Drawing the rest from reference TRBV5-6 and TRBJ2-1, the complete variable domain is DAGVTQSPTHLIKTRGQQVTLRCSPKSGHDTVSWYQQALGQGPQFIFQYYEEEERQRGNFPDRFSGHQFPNYSSELNVNALLLGDSALYLCASFLSRDRPINEQFFGPGTRLTVL.

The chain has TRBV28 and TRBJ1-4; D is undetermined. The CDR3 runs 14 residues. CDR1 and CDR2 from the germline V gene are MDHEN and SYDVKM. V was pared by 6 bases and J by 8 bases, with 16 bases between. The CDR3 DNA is TGTGCCAGCAGACCTCCGACGAGAGGAGAAAAACTGTTTTTT. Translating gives CASRPPTRGEKLFF.

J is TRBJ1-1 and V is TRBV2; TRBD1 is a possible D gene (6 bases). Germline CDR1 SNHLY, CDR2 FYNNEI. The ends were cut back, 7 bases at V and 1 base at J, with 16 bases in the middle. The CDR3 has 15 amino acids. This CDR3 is CASTSEGHTNTEAFF. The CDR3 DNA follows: TGTGCCAGCACCTCCGAGGGACATACGAACACTGAAGCTTTCTTT.

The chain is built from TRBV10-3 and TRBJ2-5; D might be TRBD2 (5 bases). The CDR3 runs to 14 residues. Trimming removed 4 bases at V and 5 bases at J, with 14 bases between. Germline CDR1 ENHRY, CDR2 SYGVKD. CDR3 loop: CAISGADWEETQYF. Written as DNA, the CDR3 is TGTGCCATCAGTGGGGCTGATTGGGAGGAGACCCAGTACTTC.

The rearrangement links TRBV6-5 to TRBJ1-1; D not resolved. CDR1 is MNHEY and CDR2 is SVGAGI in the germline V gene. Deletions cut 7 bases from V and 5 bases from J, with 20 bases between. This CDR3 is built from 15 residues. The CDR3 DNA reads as TGTGCCAGCATACGGGCAGCGACACTGGGGACTGAAGCTTTCTTT. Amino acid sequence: CASIRAATLGTEAFF.

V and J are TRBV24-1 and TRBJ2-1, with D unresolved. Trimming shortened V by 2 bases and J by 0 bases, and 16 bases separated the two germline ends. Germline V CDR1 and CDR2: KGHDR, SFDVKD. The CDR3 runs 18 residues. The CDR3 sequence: CATSDSQELTSSYNEQFF. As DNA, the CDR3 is TGTGCCACCAGTGATTCCCAGGAGCTAACAAGCTCCTACAATGAGCAGTTCTTC.

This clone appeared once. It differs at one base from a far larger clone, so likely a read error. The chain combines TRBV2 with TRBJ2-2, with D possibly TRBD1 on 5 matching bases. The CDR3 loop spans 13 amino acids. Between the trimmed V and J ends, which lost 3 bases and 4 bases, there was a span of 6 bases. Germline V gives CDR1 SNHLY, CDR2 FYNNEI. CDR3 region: CASSDRATGELFF. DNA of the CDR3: TGTGCCAGCAGTGACAGGGCCACCGGGGAGCTGTTTTTT.

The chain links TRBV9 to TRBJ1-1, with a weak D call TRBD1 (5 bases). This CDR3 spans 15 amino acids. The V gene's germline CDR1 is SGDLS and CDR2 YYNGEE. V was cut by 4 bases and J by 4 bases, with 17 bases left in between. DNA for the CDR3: TGTGCCAGCAGCACGACAGTCACTCAGGGCACTGAAGCTTTCTTT. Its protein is CASSTTVTQGTEAFF.